The present T cell receptor (beta chain) was sequenced within a study of graft-versus-host responses after intestinal transplantation. The table came from immunoSEQ multiplex PCR; TCRdb's copy has only in-frame clones and leaves some out. The sample contains under 100,000 clones, less than 95% of which appear only once. CDR3 length: 15 residues. The germline V gene has CDR1 LNHNV and CDR2 YYDKDF (reference sequence). V gave up 0 bases and J gave up 5 bases, with 11 bases separating them. In regard to this clone: Antigen specificity is unknown.

Points from the study as a whole: Some patients had graft-donor T cell macrochimerism, and their allografts showed high graft-versus-host to host-versus-graft clonal ratios. GvH clones surfaced in recipient marrow, some emerging earlier in ileum or blood.

The rearrangement uses TRBV15 and TRBJ1-5; no reliable D call. Here the sequenced sample was unstimulated CD4+ T cells sorted from spleen or lymph node cells, taken before transplant. The sequence was obtained from a human donor who was the organ donor for an intestinal transplant. CDR3 coding DNA: TGTGCCACCAGCAGAGATACGACGAGAGATCAGCCCCAGCATTTT. Protein sequence: CATSRDTTRDQPQHF.